Presented here are 8 T cell receptor beta chains from one specimen sequenced in a study of post-analysis software for immune sequencing data (dated by TCRdb to between 2014 and 2017). The study at large found these results: Significantly higher frequencies in patients than in controls were found for about 5 TRBV segments, including TRBV5-6, TRBV5-1 and TRBV20-1.

No antigen has been identified for these receptors. Libraries were made using PCR. Sequencer: Illumina HiSeq 2500. Unique molecular identifiers were incorporated into TCR beta cDNA libraries to reduce PCR and sequencing biases. TCRdb handled the public reads itself, with Q25 trimming in fastp and clone calling in MiXCR, and kept productive beta chains. Rows merge per CDR3 protein into single entries with the most common DNA and genes. The sample table contains over 300,000 distinct CDR3 sequences; only one count was recorded for less than 35% of them. The ten largest make up 10% to 15% of the sample. Sequencing was performed on blood. The receptors stem from a girl aged 5 to 17 with multiple sclerosis.

The rearrangement joins TRBV7-2 to TRBJ2-1; 12 bases align to TRBD2. V lost 0 bases and J lost 0; bases outside the gene matches: 3. CDR3 length: 18 amino acids. Germline assignment: CDR1 SGHTA and CDR2 FQGNSA. As DNA, the CDR3 is TGTGCCAGCAGCTTAGCGGGGGGACTAGCGGGCTCCTACAATGAGCAGTTCTTC. Its translation is CASSLAGGLAGSYNEQFF. Full variable domain (remainder filled in from reference TRBV7-2 and TRBJ2-1): GAGVSQSPSNKVTEKGKDVELRCDPISGHTALYWYRQSLGQGLEFLIYFQGNSAPDKSGLPSDRFSAERTGGSVSTLTIQRTQQEDSAVYLCASSLAGGLAGSYNEQFFGPGTRLTVL.

This clonotype was found many times. The V and J genes are TRBV7-3 and TRBJ2-1, with a possible D match to TRBD2 (6 bases). Deletions cut 5 bases from V and 10 bases from J, with 12 bases between. This CDR3 has 12 amino acids. CDR1 and CDR2 (germline): SGHTA, FQGTGA. The CDR3 DNA reads as TGTGCCAGCAGCGGAAGGGACTTCGAGCAGTTCTTC. It encodes CASSGRDFEQFF.

This clonotype was detected a few times. The chain employs TRBV20-1 and TRBJ1-2; no definite D call. The CDR3 extends over 15 amino acids. V was trimmed by 3 bases and J by 4 bases, leaving 18 bases between them. Germline loops: CDR1 DFQATT, CDR2 SNEGSKA (reference sequence). As DNA, the CDR3 is TGCAGTGCTAGTAAAATTTCGGCAGGCGGCTATGGCTACACCTTC. Protein sequence: CSASKISAGGYGYTF.

V is TRBV2 and J is TRBJ2-3; 10 bases fit TRBD2. Germline V gene sequence: CDR1 SNHLY, CDR2 FYNNEI. V trimming: 4 bases; J trimming: 2 bases; junction bases outside the gene matches: 6. The CDR3 is 16 amino acids. CDR3 nucleotides: TGTGCCAGCAGTGTCCCTAGCGGGGGACCCACAGATACGCAGTATTTT. Its translation: CASSVPSGGPTDTQYF.

This clonotype was picked up a small number of times. The chain recombines TRBV28 with TRBJ1-5; 7 positions match TRBD1. This CDR3 region has 18 residues. Germline V CDR1 and CDR2: MDHEN, SYDVKM. V shed 5 bases, J shed 3 bases, and the junction held 16 bases outside the gene matches. The CDR3 nucleotides read TGTGCCAGCAGTCCCCGGGACAGACCCTCGGTAATCAATCAGCCCCAGCATTTT. Its protein product is CASSPRDRPSVINQPQHF.

This chain joins TRBV28 and TRBJ2-5; TRBD2 matches 10 bases. The CDR3 loop spans 16 amino acids. CDR1 and CDR2 (germline): MDHEN, SYDVKM. Losses at the gene ends were 5 bases for V and 8 bases for J; bases not matched to a gene: 14. Here the CDR3 reads CASSRLELAGADTQYF. In nucleotides, the CDR3 is TGTGCCAGCAGTCGCCTGGAGCTAGCGGGGGCGGATACCCAGTACTTC.

V gene TRBV7-8 combines with J gene TRBJ1-4; the D is unclear. Trimming removed 2 bases from V and 3 bases from J, with 7 bases in between. From germline, CDR1 is SGHVS and CDR2 FQNEAQ. The CDR3 is 14 residues long. CDR3 coding DNA: TGTGCCAGCAGCTTATTGGCAGCTAATGAAAAACTGTTTTTT. It encodes CASSLLAANEKLFF.

This clonotype occurred once. Just one base apart from a much larger clone, this may be a read error. The chain recombines TRBV29-1 with TRBJ2-5; a possible D gene is TRBD2 (5 bases). CDR1 SQVTM and CDR2 ANQGSEA come from the germline V gene. This CDR3 spans 11 amino acids. The CDR3 is CGVGVQETQYF. Here the CDR3 DNA reads TGCGGCGTCGGGGTCCAAGAGACCCAGTACTTC.